The clone carrying this T cell receptor beta chain came up many times. Its antigen is not known. This sample was included in a study of breast tumors, draining lymph nodes, adjacent tissues. TCRdb reanalysed the multiplex PCR reads using MiXCR and keeps one entry per CDR3 protein. The sample lists roughly 70,000 distinct CDR3 sequences; over 40% were seen once. Germline values: CDR1 DFQATT, CDR2 SNEGSKA (reference sequence). J gave up 5 bases and V 2 bases, and 9 bases lay outside the gene matches. The CDR3 is 15 residues long. Overall study findings and caveats: Data fit most tumor T cells coming from lymph node, expanding in tumor. Tumor T cell lymph node origin was a supported hypothesis, not proven. Luminal-like breast cancer showed significantly higher tumor–nontumor repertoire similarity than basal-like. Tumors had less TCR diversity than lymph nodes, more than nontumor tissue.

The sample was breast tumor tissue. This receptor was taken from a female donor with breast cancer. Some clones in this sample may be carry-over from other donors' samples. The chain links TRBV20-1 to TRBJ2-3; 8 nucleotides agree with TRBD2. CDR3 nucleotides: TGCAGTGCTAGACGAGCGGGGGCCCAGGGAGATACGCAGTATTTT. It codes for CSARRAGAQGDTQYF.